The following is a TCR beta chain sequence with its context. The authors' processing: The authors estimated nucleated cell counts from reference gene primer amplification. Sequenced by immunoSEQ multiplex PCR; TCRdb stores in-frame clones only, minus some. For V, J and clone size, that table is used; D and trimming come from the DNA. The sample lists approximately 280,000 clones, approximately 88% occurring once. The entry originates in a study of blood T cell repertoires in COVID-19. The wider study: Samples came from the United States, Italy and Spain, spanning acute and convalescent COVID-19. T cells, B-cell-depleted T cells, or PBMCs provided the cDNA or gDNA that served as material.

The V gene's germline CDR1 is MDHEN and CDR2 SYDVKM. J gave up 5 bases and V 5 bases, and 8 bases lay outside the gene matches. The CDR3 has 15 amino acids. Recruited during active infection, patients (from Seattle) were subsequently followed longitudinally. The receptor comes from a human donor with COVID-19, enrolled during active disease. The donor label of this sample is uncertain. V and J are TRBV28 and TRBJ2-1; TRBD2 agrees at 8 bases. The specimen was peripheral blood. This CDR3 is CASSPAGEGDNEQFF. The CDR3 nucleotides are TGTGCCAGCAGTCCAGCGGGAGAGGGAGACAATGAGCAGTTCTTC.